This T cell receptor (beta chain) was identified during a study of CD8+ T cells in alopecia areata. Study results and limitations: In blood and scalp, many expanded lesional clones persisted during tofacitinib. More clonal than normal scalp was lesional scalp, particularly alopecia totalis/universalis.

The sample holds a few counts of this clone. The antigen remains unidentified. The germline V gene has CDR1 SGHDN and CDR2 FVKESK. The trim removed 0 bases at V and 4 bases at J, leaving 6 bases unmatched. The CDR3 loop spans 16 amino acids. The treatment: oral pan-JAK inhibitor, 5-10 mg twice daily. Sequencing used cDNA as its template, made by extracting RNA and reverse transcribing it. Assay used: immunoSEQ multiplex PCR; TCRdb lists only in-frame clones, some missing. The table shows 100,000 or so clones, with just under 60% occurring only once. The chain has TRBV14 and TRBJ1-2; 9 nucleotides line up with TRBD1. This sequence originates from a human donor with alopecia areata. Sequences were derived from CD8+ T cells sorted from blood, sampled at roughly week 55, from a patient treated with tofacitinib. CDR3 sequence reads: CASSQDQGQGRYGYTF. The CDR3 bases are TGTGCCAGCAGCCAAGACCAGGGACAGGGCCGCTATGGCTACACCTTC. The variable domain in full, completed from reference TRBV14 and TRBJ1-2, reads EAGVTQFPSHSVIEKGQTVTLRCDPISGHDNLYWYRRVMGKEIKFLLHFVKESKQDESGMPNNRFLAERTGGTYSTLKVQPAELEDSGVYFCASSQDQGQGRYGYTFGSGTRLTVV.